This T cell receptor (beta chain) was recorded in a study of T cell responses to AZD1222 COVID-19 vaccine. The data were produced by immunoSEQ multiplex PCR, yet TCRdb's version contains in-frame clones alone and is incomplete. The table records about 150,000 clones, approximately 90% of them present only once. Per the germline V gene, CDR1 is KGHDR and CDR2 is SFDVKD. Trimming removed 9 bases at V and 7 bases at J, with 8 bases between. The CDR3 consists of 11 residues. In regard to this clone: The antigen is not known.

Notes on the study in general: Clonal diversity was possibly underestimated; the donors were predominantly white British and more often female. Spike-specific TCR repertoires showed rising breadth and depth after two AZD1222 doses.

The V gene is TRBV24-1, the J gene TRBJ2-2; D gene ambiguous. Source: peripheral blood, taken on day 0 of AZD1222 vaccination. This sequence originates from an adult in good health. The CDR3 bases are TGTGCCACCGAAGGCGGCGGGGAGCTGTTTTTT. Its protein product is CATEGGGELFF.